This paragraph covers one T cell receptor (beta chain) sequence. Its antigen remains unidentified. The CDR3 extends over 19 amino acids. CDR1 and CDR2 (germline): WSHSY, SAAADI. V lost 2 bases, J lost 0 bases, and 20 bases lay in between. This sample is part of a study of identical twins. Study-level results: Model-predicted out-of-frame TCR alpha sharing fell below observed values in monozygotic twins. Zero-insertion analyses were open to partial confounding by invariant MAIT and iNKT cells.

Unique molecular identifiers were present on the cDNA, which also gained a universal primer site by template switching. TCRdb reanalysed the 5' RACE reads using MiXCR and keeps one entry per CDR3 protein. The data contain 250,000 to 350,000 distinct CDR3 sequences, under 9.5% of them singletons. In addition, the sample was reused for a study of yellow fever vaccine responses in identical twins. That work contributes: On the reported evidence, twins' vaccine T cell responses seemed partly convergent and partly personalized.

The sequence came from a woman under 30 in good health. The chain joins TRBV10-2 to TRBJ1-3, with D maybe TRBD1 (6 bases). The sequencing sample was made of memory (CD45RO+) T cells sorted from blood. The CDR3 reads CASSEGGLIDRLSGNTIYF. In DNA, the CDR3 is TGCGCCAGCAGTGAGGGGGGTCTGATTGACAGGCTCTCTGGAAACACCATATATTTT.